The TCR beta chain described here comes from a study of spatial heterogeneity in lung cancer. Looking at the study overall: Each distinct TCR and UMI combination averaged more than ten appearances in raw reads. General study results and limits: There were more appearances of ubiquitous expanded tumor TCRs in blood at resection than at follow-up.

There are many counts of this clonotype. Antigen: not known. The time point here: sample taken at primary tumor resection. Unsorted samples of tumor, nontumor lung or frozen PBMC had their whole RNA sequenced. The donor population consisted of approximately 70 patients with untreated, early-stage non-small cell lung cancer. V gave up 4 bases and J gave up 0 bases, with 10 bases separating them. The CDR3 sequence is 15 residues long. Germline CDR1 is SGHTA and CDR2 is FQGNSA. TCRdb fed the 5' RACE reads into MiXCR, producing one record per CDR3 protein. Of about 15,000 distinct CDR3 sequences in the sample, 7.9% were seen once.

The input for sequencing was PBMCs, taken at surgery. The chain carries TRBV7-2 and TRBJ1-3; D is possibly TRBD1 (5 bases). The clonotype originates from a female donor with early-stage non-small cell lung cancer. CDR3: CASSSGVSSGNTIYF. For the CDR3, the DNA is TGTGCCAGCAGCTCGGGGGTTAGCTCTGGAAACACCATATATTTT.